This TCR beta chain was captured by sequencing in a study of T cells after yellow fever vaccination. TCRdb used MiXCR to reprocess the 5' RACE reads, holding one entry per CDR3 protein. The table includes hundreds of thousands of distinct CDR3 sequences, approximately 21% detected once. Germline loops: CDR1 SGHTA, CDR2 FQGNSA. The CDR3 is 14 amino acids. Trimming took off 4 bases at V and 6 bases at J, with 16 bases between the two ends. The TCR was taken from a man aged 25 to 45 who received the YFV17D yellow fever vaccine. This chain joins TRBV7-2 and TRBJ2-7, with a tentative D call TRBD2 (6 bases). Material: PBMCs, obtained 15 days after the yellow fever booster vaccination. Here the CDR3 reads CASSSQGLRGEQYF. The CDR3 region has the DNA TGTGCCAGCAGCTCGCAGGGACTCCGAGGCGAGCAGTACTTC.